Detailed here is one TCR beta chain. This specimen belongs to a study of blood T cell repertoires in COVID-19. In the study overall: Material from acute and convalescent COVID-19 was sourced from the United States, Italy and Spain. Sample material is recorded as cDNA or gDNA derived from T cells, B-cell-depleted T cells, or PBMCs.

This CDR3 is 14 amino acids long. Germline CDR1 is ENHRY and CDR2 is SYGVKD. The V and J ends lost 2 bases and 7 bases, in that order; junction bases with no gene match: 5. Authors' methods: Amplified reference gene primers provided the basis for estimating nucleated cell counts. Produced via immunoSEQ multiplex PCR; TCRdb's table is partial and in-frame only. The V and J calls and the clone size are those of that table, but D and trimming were determined from the DNA. The sample consists of some 80,000 clones, roughly 88% of them appearing once. This TCR came from a woman aged 50 to 60 with acute or convalescent COVID-19. Input material: peripheral blood. The V gene is TRBV10-3, the J gene TRBJ2-1, with 7 bases aligning to TRBD2. CDR3 sequence reads: CAISEPGTTNEQFF. The DNA of the CDR3 is TGTGCCATCAGTGAGCCCGGGACTACGAATGAGCAGTTCTTC.